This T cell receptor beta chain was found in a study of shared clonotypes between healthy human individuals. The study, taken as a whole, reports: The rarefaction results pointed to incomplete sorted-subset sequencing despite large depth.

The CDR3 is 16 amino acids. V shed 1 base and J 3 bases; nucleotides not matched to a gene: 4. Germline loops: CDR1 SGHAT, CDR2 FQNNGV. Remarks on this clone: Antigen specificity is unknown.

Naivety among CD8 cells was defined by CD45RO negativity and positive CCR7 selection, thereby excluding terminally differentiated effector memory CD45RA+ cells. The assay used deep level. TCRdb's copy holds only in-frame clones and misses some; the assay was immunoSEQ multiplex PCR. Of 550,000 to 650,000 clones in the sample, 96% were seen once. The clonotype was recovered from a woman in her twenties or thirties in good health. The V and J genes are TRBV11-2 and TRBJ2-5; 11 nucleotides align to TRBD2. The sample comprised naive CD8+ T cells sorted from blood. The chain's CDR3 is CASSLVTSGSKETQYF. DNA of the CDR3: TGTGCCAGCAGCTTAGTAACTAGCGGGAGTAAAGAGACCCAGTACTTC.